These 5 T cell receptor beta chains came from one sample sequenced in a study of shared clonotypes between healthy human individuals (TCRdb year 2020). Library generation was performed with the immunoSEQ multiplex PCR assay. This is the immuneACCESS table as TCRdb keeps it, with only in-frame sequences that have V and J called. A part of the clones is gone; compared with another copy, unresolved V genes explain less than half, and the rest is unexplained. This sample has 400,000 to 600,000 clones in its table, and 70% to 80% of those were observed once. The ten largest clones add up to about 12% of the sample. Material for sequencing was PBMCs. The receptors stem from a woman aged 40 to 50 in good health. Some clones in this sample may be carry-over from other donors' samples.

CDR3 bases: TGTGCCAGTAGTCCCCTTCCCGAAGGGGAGCTGTTTTTT. Its translation: CASSPLPEGELFF. The J gene is TRBJ2-2, the V gene TRBV19; no firm D call. The V gene lost 5 bases and the J gene lost 8 bases, with 12 bases spanning the gap. The CDR3 runs 13 residues. In germline, CDR1 is LNHDA, CDR2 SQIVND (reference sequence).

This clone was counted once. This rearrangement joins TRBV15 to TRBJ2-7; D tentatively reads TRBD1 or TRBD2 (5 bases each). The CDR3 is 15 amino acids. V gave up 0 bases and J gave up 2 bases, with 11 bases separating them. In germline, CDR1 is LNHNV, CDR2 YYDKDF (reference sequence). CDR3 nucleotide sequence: TGTGCCACCAGCAGAGAGAAGGGACCCCCCTACGAGCAGTACTTC. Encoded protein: CATSREKGPPYEQYF. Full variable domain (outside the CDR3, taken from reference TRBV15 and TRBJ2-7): DAMVIQNPRYQVTQFGKPVTLSCSQTLNHNVMYWYQQKSSQAPKLLFHYYDKDFNNEADTPDNFQSRRPNTSFCFLDIRSPGLGDTAMYLCATSREKGPPYEQYFGPGTRLTVT.

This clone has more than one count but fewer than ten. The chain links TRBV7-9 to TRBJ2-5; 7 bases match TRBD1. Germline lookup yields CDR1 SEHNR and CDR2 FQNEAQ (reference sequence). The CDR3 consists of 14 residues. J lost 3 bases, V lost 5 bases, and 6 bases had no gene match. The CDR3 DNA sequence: TGTGCCAGCAGCCTACAGGGGTGGGAAGAGACCCAGTACTTC. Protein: CASSLQGWEETQYF.

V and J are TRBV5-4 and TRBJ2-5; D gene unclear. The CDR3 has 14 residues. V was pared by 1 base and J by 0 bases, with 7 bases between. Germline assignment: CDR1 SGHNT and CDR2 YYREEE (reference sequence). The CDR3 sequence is CASSLSAHQETQYF. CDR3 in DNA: TGTGCCAGCAGCTTGTCAGCTCACCAAGAGACCCAGTACTTC.

CDR3 region: CASRDPGYGYTF. The CDR3, as DNA: TGTGCCAGCCGGGACCCAGGCTATGGCTACACCTTC. The chain combines TRBV28 with TRBJ1-2; D possibly corresponds to TRBD1 (5 bases). CDR3 size: 12 residues. The germline CDR1 and CDR2 sequences are MDHEN and SYDVKM. V lost 8 bases and J 4 bases, leaving 11 bases between the germline ends.